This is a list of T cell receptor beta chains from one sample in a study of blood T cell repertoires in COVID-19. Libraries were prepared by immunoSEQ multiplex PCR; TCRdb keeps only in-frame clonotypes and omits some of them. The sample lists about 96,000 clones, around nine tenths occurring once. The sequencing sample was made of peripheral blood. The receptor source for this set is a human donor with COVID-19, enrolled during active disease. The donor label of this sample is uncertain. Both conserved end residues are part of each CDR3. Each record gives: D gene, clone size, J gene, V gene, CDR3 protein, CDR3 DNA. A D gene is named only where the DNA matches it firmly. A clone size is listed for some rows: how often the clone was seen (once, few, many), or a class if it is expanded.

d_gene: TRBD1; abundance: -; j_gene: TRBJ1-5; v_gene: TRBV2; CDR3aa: CASSHVRDRDQPQHF; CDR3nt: TGTGCCAGCAGCCACGTCCGGGACAGGGATCAGCCCCAGCATTTT
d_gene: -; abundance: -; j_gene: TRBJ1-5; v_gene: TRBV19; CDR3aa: CASSTTAHQPQHF; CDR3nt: TGTGCCAGTAGTACGACAGCCCATCAGCCCCAGCATTTT
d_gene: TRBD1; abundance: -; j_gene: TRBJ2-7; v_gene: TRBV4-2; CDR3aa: CASSQAGTDYEQYF; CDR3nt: TGTGCCAGCAGCCAAGCCGGGACAGACTACGAGCAGTACTTC
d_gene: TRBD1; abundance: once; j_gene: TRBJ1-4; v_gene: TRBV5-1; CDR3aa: CASSLTDRGEKLFF; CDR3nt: TGCGCCAGCAGCTTGACGGACAGGGGTGAAAAACTGTTTTTT
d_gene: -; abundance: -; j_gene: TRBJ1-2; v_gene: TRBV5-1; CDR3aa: CASSFGAGGTNYGYTF; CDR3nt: TGCGCCAGCAGCTTTGGGGCAGGTGGTACTAACTATGGCTACACCTTC
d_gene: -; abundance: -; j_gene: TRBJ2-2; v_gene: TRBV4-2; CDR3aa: CASSLWGAGELFF; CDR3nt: TGTGCCAGCAGCCTGTGGGGAGCCGGGGAGCTGTTTTTT
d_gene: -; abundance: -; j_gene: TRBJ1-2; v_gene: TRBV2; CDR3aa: CASSELRGNYGYTF; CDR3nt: TGTGCCAGCAGTGAGCTCAGGGGTAACTATGGCTACACCTTC
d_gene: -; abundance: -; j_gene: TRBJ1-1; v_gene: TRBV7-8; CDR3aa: CASSWQASTEAFF; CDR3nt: TGTGCCAGCTCTTGGCAGGCCAGTACTGAAGCTTTCTTT
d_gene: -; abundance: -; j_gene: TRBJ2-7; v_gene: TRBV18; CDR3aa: CASSETGNSYEQYF; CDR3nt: TGTGCCAGCTCAGAGACAGGAAACTCCTACGAGCAGTACTTC
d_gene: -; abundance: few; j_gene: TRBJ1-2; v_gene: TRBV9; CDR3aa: CASSVDPSYGYTF; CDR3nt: TGTGCCAGCAGCGTAGACCCGAGCTATGGCTACACCTTC
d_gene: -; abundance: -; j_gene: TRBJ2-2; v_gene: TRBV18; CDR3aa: CASSPLTEATGELFF; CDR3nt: TGTGCCAGCTCACCACTGACAGAGGCGACCGGGGAGCTGTTTTTT
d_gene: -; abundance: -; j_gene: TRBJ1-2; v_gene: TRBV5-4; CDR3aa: CASSLANQGYGYTF; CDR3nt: TGTGCCAGCAGCTTGGCGAACCAGGGTTATGGCTACACCTTC
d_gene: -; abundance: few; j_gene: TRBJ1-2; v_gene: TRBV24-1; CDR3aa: CATSEGQGGGYTF; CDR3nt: TGTGCCACCAGTGAAGGTCAGGGCGGCGGCTACACCTTC
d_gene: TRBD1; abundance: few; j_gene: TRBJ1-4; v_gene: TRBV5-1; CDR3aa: CASSDETGGYEKLFF; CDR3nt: TGCGCCAGCAGCGACGAGACAGGGGGTTATGAAAAACTGTTTTTT
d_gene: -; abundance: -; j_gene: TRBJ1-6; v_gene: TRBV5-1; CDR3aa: CASSADQGLYNSPLHF; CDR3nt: TGCGCCAGCAGTGCAGACCAGGGCCTCTATAATTCACCCCTCCACTTT
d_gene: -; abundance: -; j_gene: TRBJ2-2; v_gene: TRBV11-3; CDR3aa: CASSLDRQGTGELFF; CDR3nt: TGTGCCAGCAGCTTAGATCGGCAGGGGACCGGGGAGCTGTTTTTT
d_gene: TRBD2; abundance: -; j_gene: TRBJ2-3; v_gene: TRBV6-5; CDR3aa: CASSLGGAINTQYF; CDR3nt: TGTGCCAGCAGTCTCGGGGGGGCCATTAATACGCAGTATTTT
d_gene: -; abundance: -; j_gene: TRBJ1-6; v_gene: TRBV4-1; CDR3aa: CASSQVYGSPLHF; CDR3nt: TGCGCCAGCAGCCAAGTGTACGGTTCACCCCTCCACTTT
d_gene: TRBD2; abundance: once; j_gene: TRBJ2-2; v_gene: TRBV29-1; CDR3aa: CSVAKLAGSRGTGELFF; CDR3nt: TGCAGCGTTGCTAAACTAGCGGGATCTCGAGGAACCGGGGAGCTGTTTTTT
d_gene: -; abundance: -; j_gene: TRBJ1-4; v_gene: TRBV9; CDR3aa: CASSVAGTEKLFF; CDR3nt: TGTGCCAGCAGCGTAGCGGGGACAGAAAAACTGTTTTTT
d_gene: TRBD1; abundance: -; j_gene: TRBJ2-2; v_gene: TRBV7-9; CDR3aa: CASSLPGQANTGELFF; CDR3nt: TGTGCCAGCAGCTTGCCGGGACAGGCGAACACCGGGGAGCTGTTTTTT
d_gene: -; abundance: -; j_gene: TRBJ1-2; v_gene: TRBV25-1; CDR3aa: CASSEFGSGTRGYTF; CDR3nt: TGTGCCAGCAGTGAATTCGGGTCCGGGACAAGGGGCTACACCTTC
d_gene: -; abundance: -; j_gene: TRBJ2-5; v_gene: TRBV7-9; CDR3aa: CASSYSVGETQYF; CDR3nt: TGTGCCAGCAGCTACTCGGTCGGGGAGACCCAGTACTTC
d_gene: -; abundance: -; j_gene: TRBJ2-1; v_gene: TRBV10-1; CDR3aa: CASSEPGHEQFF; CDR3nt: TGCGCCAGCAGTGAGCCAGGGCATGAGCAGTTCTTC
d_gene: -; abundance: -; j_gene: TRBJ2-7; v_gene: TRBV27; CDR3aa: CASSFLNGGVEQYF; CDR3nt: TGTGCCAGCAGTTTTCTAAACGGGGGAGTCGAGCAGTACTTC
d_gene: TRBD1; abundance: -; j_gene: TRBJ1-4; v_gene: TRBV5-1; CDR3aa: CASSYGTGVNEKLFF; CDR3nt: TGCGCCAGCAGCTATGGGACAGGGGTTAATGAAAAACTGTTTTTT
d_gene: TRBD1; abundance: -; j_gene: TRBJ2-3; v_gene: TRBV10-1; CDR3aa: CASSDRGTDTQYF; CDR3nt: TGCGCCAGCAGCGACAGGGGCACAGATACGCAGTATTTT